This T cell receptor beta chain was identified during a study of blood T cell repertoires in COVID-19 (dated by TCRdb to 2018 to 2021). As for the study more broadly: Samples from collaborators originated in the United States, Italy and Spain and spanned both the acute and convalescent phases of COVID-19. Where available, HLA class I and class II types were taken from metadata supplied by the sample provider and were not determined by assay-based typing. The material from the prospective study consisted of cDNA or gDNA derived from T cells, B-cell-depleted T cells, or PBMCs. Sample metadata almost always included a de-identified subject ID, COVID-19 status, age in years and sex. Samples were obtained from the ongoing ImmuneRACE study (first 160 participants) and from over a thousand subjects provided by 6 global collaborators. A freely available public database, intended as a resource for researchers studying the immune response to SARS-CoV-2, is where the repertoires were released. Subjects who had been exposed to COVID-19, were actively infected with it, or had recovered from it provided the deeply sampled blood TCRbeta repertoires that made up the dataset.

What the study reported, not specific to this receptor: How much clinical and demographic metadata was included differed by source and by participant, and the metadata was provided uncurated.

Comment on this clone: It has no known antigen specificity. It has no much larger one-base neighbor in the sample; base qualities were not kept.

CDR1 is given as LGHNA and CDR2 as YNFKEQ, both from the germline V gene. The CDR3 has 19 amino acids, counting the end cysteine and phenylalanine. Only CDR3 DNA is held: 57 bases, read in frame from base 1. Trimming takes 0 bases off V and 3 bases off J; junction bases not matched to a gene: 14. The immunoSEQ Assay, a bias-controlled multiplex PCR, was used to amplify TCRbeta CDR3 regions from genomic DNA. Concerning the study's data processing: The number of nucleated cells in each sample was estimated by amplification of reference gene primers within the assay. Sequence reads were collapsed and filtered to measure the absolute abundance of every unique TCRbeta CDR3 rearrangement. Productive Simpson clonality was computed per sample as the square root of Simpson's diversity index over productive rearrangements. TCRdb took this table from immuneACCESS and kept in-frame rearrangements with V and J called. Such tables lack part of the clones; where checked against another copy, unresolved V genes explain under half of the gap, and the rest is unexplained. D and trimming come from the DNA, and the V and J calls and clone size come from that table. Within this sample are approximately 220,000 clones, with 85% of them counted one time only. About 19% of the sample is taken by the ten largest.

Participants in the prospective study were enrolled through a virtual design, were aged roughly 18 to 100 years, and lived in about 25 United States geographic areas. Cohort assignment in the prospective study relied on participant-reported clinical history from a screening survey and a study questionnaire. ImmuneRACE Cohort 3 recovered participants were defined by two consecutive negative NP/OP PCR tests, healthcare professional clearance, or symptom resolution. In the prospective study, mobile phlebotomists collected whole blood, serum and a nasopharyngeal or oropharyngeal swab from each participant. Additional blood draws and questionnaires over an approximately 2-month period could optionally be provided by prospective study participants. Before DNA extraction, blood samples from the prospective study were shipped at room temperature or frozen.

The TCR comes from a man between 40 and 49 years old who had recovered from COVID-19. The rearranged segments are TRBV4-2 and TRBJ1-3; the central 7 bases match TRBD1. The sequencing input was PBMCs or T cells enriched from blood (not recorded which). The DNA is as follows: TGTGCCAGCAGCCAAGATCTCGGGGTTGACAGGGTCGTTGGAAACACCATATATTTT. Its protein product is CASSQDLGVDRVVGNTIYF.